This T cell receptor beta chain is from a study of blood T cell repertoires in COVID-19. After removal of 3 bases from V and 7 bases from J, the junction contained 1 base not matched to a gene. From germline, CDR1 is MRHNA and CDR2 SNTAGT. The CDR3 is 14 residues long. Enrolled through a virtual design, the participants were between roughly 18 and 95 years of age and came from 24 US areas. People in the exposed group encountered a COVID-19 case within 2 weeks before entering the study. Clones were read by immunoSEQ multiplex PCR, and TCRdb kept only the in-frame ones, dropping some. Of a few hundred thousand clones listed, approximately 89% are singletons.

The material sequenced was PBMCs or T cells enriched from blood (not recorded which). The chain has TRBV6-4 and TRBJ1-6, with 9 nucleotides matching TRBD1. This receptor was identified in a middle-aged woman who had been exposed to COVID-19. CDR3 amino acids: CASSEGTGNSPLHF. For the CDR3, the DNA is TGTGCCAGCAGTGAAGGGACAGGGAATTCACCCCTCCACTTT.